This is a list of T cell receptor beta chains from one sample in a study of response to subunit inactivated influenza vaccine. TCRdb redid the calling of the RT-PCR reads with MiXCR, one entry per CDR3 protein. The data show hundreds of thousands of distinct CDR3 sequences, with around a sixth seen just once and about a tenth held by the top ten. The material sequenced was PBMCs from blood, taken approximately 5 days after vaccination. These receptors originate from a man aged 45 to 65 who received an inactivated influenza vaccine. Each CDR3 is given with its conserved first and last residue. Each record gives: D gene, J gene, V gene, clone size, CDR3 DNA, CDR3 protein. The D gene is left open where the match is weak. Clone size is not always given. Where it is, it says once, few, many or a class for expanded clones.

TRBD2	TRBJ2-5	TRBV5-1	NA	TGCGCCAGCAGCTTGGCCGTCGGGGGGGGTCAAGAGACCCAGTACTTC	CASSLAVGGGQETQYF
NA	TRBJ1-1	TRBV6-2/TRBV6-3	NA	TGTGCCAGCAGCCCCCCCCGGCCGAACACTGAAGCTTTCTTT	CASSPPRPNTEAFF
NA	TRBJ2-1	TRBV7-2	many	TGCGCCAGCAGCCCAGCCTACAATGAGCAGTTCTTC	CASSPAYNEQFF
NA	TRBJ1-2	TRBV12-1	NA	TGTGCCAGCACCAAGGGGGGTAGAGGGGGCGATGGCTACACCTTC	CASTKGGRGGDGYTF
NA	TRBJ2-2	TRBV11-2	NA	TGTGCCAGCAGCTTCGGTTATAGCGGCACCGGGGAGCTGTTTTTT	CASSFGYSGTGELFF
NA	TRBJ2-7	TRBV12-3/TRBV12-4	NA	TGTGCCAGCAGCCTTACGTGGACAGCTTCCTCCTACGAGCAGTACTTC	CASSLTWTASSYEQYF
TRBD2	TRBJ2-3	TRBV4-1	NA	TGCGCCAGCAGCCTTAGCGGGGCTGGTACAGATACGCAGTATTTT	CASSLSGAGTDTQYF
TRBD2	TRBJ2-7	TRBV29-1	few	TGCAGCGTTGAACTAGCGGGGGGCTCCTACGAGCAGTACTTC	CSVELAGGSYEQYF
TRBD2	TRBJ2-1	TRBV4-2	NA	TGTGCCAGCAGCCAAGATAAAAGGGGCGGGGGGGCCGGTTACAATGAGCAGTTCTTC	CASSQDKRGGGAGYNEQFF
TRBD1	TRBJ2-6	TRBV7-9	NA	TGTGCCAGCAGAAAGACAGGGAGCGTATCTGGGGCCAACGTCCTGACTTTC	CASRKTGSVSGANVLTF
TRBD1	TRBJ2-3	TRBV5-1	NA	TGCGCCAGCAGCTTGCAGGACAGGACCACAGATACGCAGTATTTT	CASSLQDRTTDTQYF
NA	TRBJ2-1	TRBV6-2/TRBV6-3	NA	TGTGCCAGCGGTATTCGAATCGGGACTGGCGACAATGAGCAGTTCTTC	CASGIRIGTGDNEQFF
TRBD2	TRBJ2-5	TRBV6-1	few	TGTGCCAGCAGCATGGGGGGGGTAATTTACCAAGAGACCCAGTACTTC	CASSMGGVIYQETQYF
TRBD1	TRBJ1-2	TRBV28	few	TGTGCCAGCGCGGGTACCGGGACAGGGGGGAGTTATGGCTACACCTTC	CASAGTGTGGSYGYTF